The 30 T cell receptor beta chains given below trace back to one sample, sequenced in a study of T cells in Graves' hyperthyroidism and ophthalmopathy. Amplification yielded TCR beta CDR3 regions, with RNA transcripts as the source. HTBI primers were employed in a first-round RT-PCR of the TCR CDR3. TCRdb re-analysed the multiplex PCR reads in MiXCR, keeping a single row per CDR3 protein. The sample shows about 720,000 distinct CDR3 sequences, over 15% of them seen only once. Material for sequencing was blood. The receptors derive from a man aged 18-30 years with Graves' hyperthyroidism.

This clonotype was seen a handful of times. This chain joins TRBV7-9 and TRBJ2-2; D gene unclear. This CDR3 is 11 amino acids long. In germline, CDR1 is SEHNR, CDR2 FQNEAQ (reference sequence). Trimming took off 7 bases at V and 6 bases at J, with 6 bases between the two ends. The CDR3 region has the DNA TGTGCCAGCAACCTCCCCGGGGAGCTGTTTTTT. Amino acids: CASNLPGELFF.

This clonotype was counted a few times. The V and J genes are TRBV28 and TRBJ1-3, with 8 bases identical to TRBD1. The CDR3 sequence is 17 residues long. From germline, CDR1 is MDHEN and CDR2 SYDVKM. Trimming cost V 3 bases and J 0 bases; bases outside gene matches: 7. CDR3 region: CASSLQGTGRSGNTIYF. In DNA, the CDR3 is TGTGCCAGCAGTTTGCAGGGGACAGGCCGCTCTGGAAACACCATATATTTT.

This sequence joins TRBV20-1 and TRBJ2-5; TRBD2 aligns across 11 bases. V shed 2 bases, J shed 4 bases, and the junction held 3 bases outside the gene matches. Germline CDR1 reads DFQATT; CDR2 reads SNEGSKA (reference sequence). The CDR3 consists of 14 residues. The CDR3 region is CSARRLAGRETQYF. In nucleotides, the CDR3 is TGCAGTGCTAGACGACTAGCGGGAAGAGAGACCCAGTACTTC.

This clonotype was observed a few times. The rearrangement uses TRBV29-1 and TRBJ1-1; a weak D match, TRBD1 (6 bases). There are 13 residues in the CDR3. V lost 7 bases and J lost 3, with 15 bases in between. Germline V gene data show CDR1 as SQVTM and CDR2 as ANQGSEA. The CDR3 coding sequence is TGCAGCGCCCGACAGGTGTTCGACACTGAAGCTTTCTTT. Protein product: CSARQVFDTEAFF.

This clonotype appeared many times. The chain carries TRBV2 and TRBJ2-7; the D gene is possibly TRBD2 (6 bases). Between the trimmed V and J ends, which lost 7 bases and 2 bases, there was a span of 12 bases. CDR1 SNHLY and CDR2 FYNNEI come from the germline V gene. The CDR3 loop spans 13 amino acids. In DNA, the CDR3 is TGTGCCAGCAACCGGGAGCTTCCCTACGAGCAGTACTTC. This encodes CASNRELPYEQYF. The variable domain in full, completed from reference TRBV2 and TRBJ2-7, reads EPEVTQTPSHQVTQMGQEVILRCVPISNHLYFYWYRQILGQKVEFLVSFYNNEISEKSEIFDDQFSVERPDGSNFTLKIRSTKLEDSAMYFCASNRELPYEQYFGPGTRLTVT.

This clonotype was seen ten or more times. The chain is built from TRBV13 and TRBJ1-2; TRBD1 aligns across 8 bases. The length of the CDR3 is 17 residues. The V and J ends lost 2 bases and 0 bases, in that order; junction bases with no gene match: 8. Germline CDR1 is PRHDT and CDR2 is FYEKMQ (reference sequence). The CDR3 region is CASSLSTGDYPNYGYTF. The CDR3, as DNA: TGTGCCAGCAGCTTATCGACAGGGGACTACCCTAACTATGGCTACACCTTC.

The table lists this clonotype with many counts. This chain connects TRBV12-3 or TRBV12-4 to TRBJ2-1; 11 bases agree with TRBD1. Trimming at V came to 5 bases and at J to 7 bases, leaving 13 bases not matched to a gene. The CDR3 runs to 17 residues. The CDR3 nucleotides read TGTGCCAGCAGTATCCTAATCTCCGGGACAGGGGGGAATGAGCAGTTCTTC. Translated, it gives CASSILISGTGGNEQFF.

This clonotype was recorded at least ten times. The rearrangement uses TRBV20-1 and TRBJ2-7; D gene unclear. The CDR3 sequence is 13 residues long. V was cut by 6 bases and J by 2 bases, with 14 bases left in between. Germline V gene sequence: CDR1 DFQATT, CDR2 SNEGSKA (reference sequence). The CDR3 here is CSAWGSDAYEQYF. The CDR3 coding sequence is TGCAGTGCCTGGGGTTCTGATGCCTACGAGCAGTACTTC.

This clonotype was counted at least ten times. The chain links TRBV7-9 to TRBJ2-5; D not resolved. CDR1 SEHNR and CDR2 FQNEAQ come from the germline V gene (reference sequence). V was pared by 4 bases and J by 0 bases, with 12 bases between. This CDR3 contains 15 residues. The CDR3: CASSSGSKNQETQYF. The CDR3 DNA sequence: TGTGCCAGCAGCTCTGGGTCGAAGAACCAAGAGACCCAGTACTTC.

This clonotype was observed many times. V is TRBV20-1 and J is TRBJ1-1, with 10 bases that match TRBD1. From germline, CDR1 is DFQATT and CDR2 SNEGSKA (reference sequence). This CDR3 spans 13 amino acids. J gave up 5 bases and V 5 bases, and 5 bases lay outside the gene matches. The CDR3 protein is CSAGGQGGTEAFF. The CDR3 DNA reads TGCAGTGCTGGAGGACAGGGGGGGACTGAAGCTTTCTTT.

Regarding this clonotype: A read error may produce the germline difference seen at one junction end. The genes are TRBV30 and TRBJ2-7; D gene uncertain. CDR1 is GTSNPN, CDR2 SVGIG, per germline (reference sequence). CDR3 length equals 13 residues. The CDR3 loop reads CASSDAVTYEQYF. The CDR3, as DNA: TGTGCCTCGAGTGATGCGGTTACCTACGAGCAGTACTTC.

The chain couples TRBV29-1 to TRBJ1-1; a possible D gene is TRBD1 (6 bases). The CDR3 is made up of 16 amino acids. Trimming pared 4 bases from V and 3 bases from J, leaving 21 bases between. CDR1 is SQVTM and CDR2 is ANQGSEA in the germline V gene. CDR3 bases: TGCAGCGTTGCTTTCCGGAGAGGAAGGGGGGACACTGAAGCTTTCTTT. This gives the protein CSVAFRRGRGDTEAFF.

The chain couples TRBV5-1 to TRBJ2-7, with 11 bases fitting TRBD2. Germline values: CDR1 SGHRS, CDR2 YFSETQ. The V segment lost 1 base and the J segment 5 bases; nucleotides outside the gene matches: 5. The CDR3 spans 15 residues. CDR3 residues: CASSLTSGSIHEQYF. The DNA of the CDR3 is TGCGCCAGCAGCTTGACTAGCGGGAGTATCCACGAGCAGTACTTC.

Ten or more counts support this clonotype. The chain combines TRBV19 with TRBJ2-1, with TRBD1 identical over 9 bases. Germline loops: CDR1 LNHDA, CDR2 SQIVND (reference sequence). This CDR3 region has 18 residues. V lost 7 bases and J lost 6; bases outside the gene matches: 19. The CDR3 nucleotides read TGTGCCAGTACCACCGGGACAGGGCATTCGGCGCTTGTCAATGAGCAGTTCTTC. Residues: CASTTGTGHSALVNEQFF. Supplemented by reference TRBV19 and TRBJ2-1, the full variable domain reads DGGITQSPKYLFRKEGQNVTLSCEQNLNHDAMYWYRQDPGQGLRLIYYSQIVNDFQKGDIAEGYSVSREKKESFPLTVTSAQKNPTAFYLCASTTGTGHSALVNEQFFGPGTRLTVL.

This clonotype showed up just a few times. The chain links TRBV6-1 to TRBJ1-1; D perhaps matches TRBD1 (5 bases). The CDR3 runs to 12 residues. Germline V CDR1 and CDR2: MNHNS, SASEGT. The V and J ends lost 6 bases and 8 bases respectively, with 13 bases between them. In DNA, the CDR3 is TGTGCCAGCAGGCTCGGACAAGCCGAAGCTTTCTTT. Translated, it gives CASRLGQAEAFF.

This clonotype was recorded many times. V is TRBV30 and J is TRBJ2-7, with D possibly being TRBD1 (5 bases). V gave up 1 base and J gave up 1 base, with 14 bases separating them. Germline V gene lookup returns CDR1 GTSNPN and CDR2 SVGIG (reference sequence). The CDR3 runs 15 residues. The CDR3 here is CAWSAARVSSYEQYF. CDR3 sequence (DNA): TGTGCCTGGAGTGCCGCCAGGGTATCGTCCTACGAGCAGTACTTC.

This clonotype was detected ten times or more. The chain employs TRBV11-2 and TRBJ2-1; a weak D match, TRBD2 (6 bases). V shed 1 base and J shed 5 bases, with 18 bases lying between them. The CDR3 spans 17 residues. Per germline, CDR1 SGHAT and CDR2 FQNNGV. The CDR3 coding sequence is TGTGCCAGCAGCTTAGTGTCCGGGAGCCCCTTTCACAATGAGCAGTTCTTC. Translating it yields CASSLVSGSPFHNEQFF.

This clonotype was detected ten times or more. The genes are TRBV6-1 and TRBJ2-7; D possibly uses TRBD1 or TRBD2 (6 bases each). Germline-derived CDR1 and CDR2 are MNHNS and SASEGT. Deletions cut 2 bases from V and 1 base from J, with 15 bases between. The length of the CDR3 is 16 residues. CDR3 protein: CASSEPGRGRSYEQYF. Here the CDR3 DNA reads TGTGCCAGCAGTGAACCCGGACGGGGGCGATCCTACGAGCAGTACTTC.

In its sample, this clonotype was seen once. V and J are TRBV7-9 and TRBJ2-3; 12 bases are a match to TRBD2. J was trimmed by 2 bases and V by 4 bases; bases with no gene match: 10. The CDR3 is made up of 18 amino acids. Germline assignment: CDR1 SEHNR and CDR2 FQNEAQ (reference sequence). The CDR3 here is CASSWVTSGSGFTDTQYF. As DNA, the CDR3 is TGTGCCAGCAGCTGGGTGACTAGCGGGAGTGGGTTCACAGATACGCAGTATTTT. The variable domain in full, with the rest retrieved from reference TRBV7-9 and TRBJ2-3, is DTGVSQNPRHKITKRGQNVTFRCDPISEHNRLYWYRQTLGQGPEFLTYFQNEAQLEKSRLLSDRFSAERPKGSFSTLEIQRTEQGDSAMYLCASSWVTSGSGFTDTQYFGPGTRLTVL.

There are many counts of this clonotype. The V call is TRBV7-2, the J call TRBJ1-1; TRBD1 matches at 7 bases. Germline values: CDR1 SGHTA, CDR2 FQGNSA. Germline trimming cut 4 bases from V and 1 base from J; bases unmatched to any gene: 9. The CDR3 has 16 residues. CDR3 amino acids: CASSSPPGDRNTEAFF. In DNA form, the CDR3 reads TGTGCCAGCAGCTCGCCGCCGGGGGACAGGAACACTGAAGCTTTCTTT.

The J gene is TRBJ2-7, the V gene TRBV6-2 or TRBV6-3; a possible D gene is TRBD2 (7 bases). Per the germline V gene, CDR1 is MNHEY and CDR2 is SVGEGT. This CDR3 spans 15 amino acids. V was clipped by 0 bases and J by 4 bases, with 13 bases between them. CDR3 bases: TGTGCCAGCAGTTACTCGAAGGGAGGGGGGTACGAGCAGTACTTC. Its protein is CASSYSKGGGYEQYF.

This clonotype was recorded at least ten times. The chain couples TRBV28 to TRBJ2-1; D ambiguous. The germline V gene has CDR1 MDHEN and CDR2 SYDVKM. The CDR3 runs 13 residues. The V end lost 2 bases, the J end lost 4 bases, and 6 bases lay between the germline ends. The CDR3 reads CASSLQVYNEQFF. The CDR3 nucleotides are TGTGCCAGCAGTTTACAAGTATACAATGAGCAGTTCTTC.

This clonotype has only a few counts. The J gene is TRBJ2-3, the V gene TRBV24-1, with TRBD2 matching over 9 bases. The CDR3 sequence is 16 residues long. Germline trimming cut 0 bases from V and 6 bases from J; bases unmatched to any gene: 6. The germline gives CDR1 KGHDR, CDR2 SFDVKD. CDR3 sequence reads: CATSDLRGREGDTQYF. CDR3 sequence (DNA): TGTGCCACCAGTGATTTGCGGGGGCGGGAGGGGGATACGCAGTATTTT.

This clonotype appeared a few times. The chain links TRBV7-8 to TRBJ1-1; maybe TRBD1 (5 bases). Trimming removed 4 bases from V and 1 base from J, with 13 bases in between. Per germline, CDR1 SGHVS and CDR2 FQNEAQ. This CDR3 spans 15 amino acids. DNA for the CDR3: TGTGCCAGCAGCTCGCTGGGACGGACGAACACTGAAGCTTTCTTT. Amino acid sequence: CASSSLGRTNTEAFF.

The sample holds many counts of this clonotype. The gene calls are TRBV28 and TRBJ1-5; D call uncertain. The CDR3 length is 14 residues. Germline loops: CDR1 MDHEN, CDR2 SYDVKM. Trimming pared 2 bases from V and 7 bases from J, leaving 12 bases between. The CDR3 loop is CASSLVRGRQPQHF. Written as DNA, the CDR3 is TGTGCCAGCAGTTTAGTCCGGGGAAGACAGCCCCAGCATTTT.

Ten or more counts support this clonotype. The chain uses TRBV7-8 and TRBJ2-1, with D perhaps matching TRBD1 (7 bases). This CDR3 comprises 15 residues. V lost 2 bases, J lost 8 bases, and 16 bases lay in between. Germline assignment: CDR1 SGHVS and CDR2 FQNEAQ. The CDR3 coding sequence is TGTGCCAGCAGCTTACGGGCCAGGGGGGCCGATGAGCAGTTCTTC. Protein: CASSLRARGADEQFF.

About this clonotype: This sequence may be a read error, since a much larger clone differs from it by one base. This sequence joins TRBV7-8 and TRBJ2-1; 7 positions match TRBD2. Germline V gives CDR1 SGHVS, CDR2 FQNEAQ. The trim removed 5 bases at V and 10 bases at J, leaving 11 bases unmatched. The CDR3 covers 14 residues. CDR3 sequence reads: CASSPRTRGSEQFF. DNA of the CDR3: TGTGCCAGCAGCCCTCGGACTAGAGGGAGCGAGCAGTTCTTC.

The genes are TRBV29-1 and TRBJ2-2; a possible D gene is TRBD2 (6 bases). Germline assignment: CDR1 SQVTM and CDR2 ANQGSEA. V was pared by 5 bases and J by 2 bases, with 15 bases between. The CDR3 covers 15 residues. The CDR3, as DNA: TGCAGCGTTAAAAAGGCGGGGAGCAACACCGGGGAGCTGTTTTTT. It is translated as CSVKKAGSNTGELFF.

This clonotype turned up a few times. The V and J genes are TRBV7-9 and TRBJ2-1; 9 bases are a match to TRBD1. CDR1 is SEHNR, CDR2 FQNEAQ, per germline (reference sequence). CDR3 length equals 16 residues. The trim removed 7 bases at V and 5 bases at J, leaving 12 bases unmatched. The CDR3 DNA is TGTGCCAGCATAGGGGGGGGACAGGGAGGAAACAATGAGCAGTTCTTC. It codes for CASIGGGQGGNNEQFF.

The chain recombines TRBV9 with TRBJ1-6; D call uncertain. Per germline, CDR1 SGDLS and CDR2 YYNGEE. This CDR3 contains 15 residues. The ends were cut back, 1 base at V and 7 bases at J, with 12 bases in the middle. CDR3 bases: TGTGCCAGCAGCGTAAGCGGAATGGGGAATTCACCCCTCCACTTT. It encodes CASSVSGMGNSPLHF. Complete variable domain (other parts from reference TRBV9 and TRBJ1-6): DSGVTQTPKHLITATGQRVTLRCSPRSGDLSVYWYQQSLDQGLQFLIQYYNGEERAKGNILERFSAQQFPDLHSELNLSSLELGDSALYFCASSVSGMGNSPLHFGNGTRLTVT.